The 24 T cell receptor beta chains listed next were all sequenced from one sample in a study of T cell responses to AZD1222 COVID-19 vaccine. TCRdb keeps only in-frame clones here, not all; method: immunoSEQ multiplex PCR. This sample has about 120,000 clones, with almost 95% found just once. Specimen: peripheral blood, collected 28 days after the second AZD1222 dose. These TCRs come from an adult who received the AZD1222 COVID-19 vaccine.

The J gene is TRBJ2-1, the V gene TRBV5-4; 12 nucleotides align to TRBD2. Germline V gives CDR1 SGHNT, CDR2 YYREEE (reference sequence). The CDR3 contains 14 residues. V lost 1 base to trimming and J lost 7 bases; unmatched junction nucleotides: 0. The CDR3 region is CASSLTSGRNEQFF. The CDR3 coding sequence is TGTGCCAGCAGCTTGACTAGCGGGAGGAATGAGCAGTTCTTC. The variable domain in full, with the rest retrieved from reference TRBV5-4 and TRBJ2-1, is ETGVTQSPTHLIKTRGQQVTLRCSSQSGHNTVSWYQQALGQGPQFIFQYYREEENGRGNFPPRFSGLQFPNYSSELNVNALELDDSALYLCASSLTSGRNEQFFGPGTRLTVL.

The CDR3 loop reads CASSRDRGGMNTEAFF. CDR3 nucleotides: TGTGCCAGCAGCAGGGACAGGGGTGGCATGAACACTGAAGCTTTCTTT. This chain links TRBV2 with TRBJ1-1; 10 nucleotides match TRBD1. Germline values: CDR1 SNHLY, CDR2 FYNNEI. The CDR3 extends over 16 amino acids. Trimming cost V 6 bases and J 0 bases; bases outside gene matches: 7.

This clone was picked up a small number of times. The chain couples TRBV7-3 to TRBJ2-2, with a tentative D call TRBD1 (5 bases). Germline V CDR1 and CDR2: SGHTA, FQGTGA. The CDR3 runs 17 residues. The V gene lost 2 bases and the J gene lost 0 bases, with 13 bases spanning the gap. The chain's CDR3 is CASSLQGNNANTGELFF. CDR3 nucleotide sequence: TGTGCCAGCAGCTTACAGGGTAACAACGCGAACACCGGGGAGCTGTTTTTT.

This chain links TRBV4-1 with TRBJ2-5; the match to TRBD2 covers 9 bases. Germline trimming cut 1 base from V and 11 bases from J; bases unmatched to any gene: 5. Per the germline V gene, CDR1 is MGHRA and CDR2 is YSYEKL. This CDR3 is built from 13 residues. The CDR3 sequence: CASSQGLAALQYF. The CDR3 DNA follows: TGCGCCAGCAGCCAAGGACTAGCGGCCCTTCAGTACTTC.

The chain uses TRBV20-1 and TRBJ1-2; no clear D gene. V lost 0 bases, J lost 6 bases, and 5 bases lay in between. Germline CDR1 is DFQATT and CDR2 is SNEGSKA (reference sequence). CDR3 size: 11 residues. CDR3 bases: TGCAGTGCTAGAGAGTGGGATGGCTACACCTTC. It encodes CSAREWDGYTF.

The rearrangement joins TRBV7-2 to TRBJ2-1, with D hard to call. The CDR3 has 13 residues. Trimming removed 5 bases from V and 5 bases from J, with 10 bases in between. The germline V gene has CDR1 SGHTA and CDR2 FQGNSA. In DNA, the CDR3 is TGTGCCAGCAGCGCGTCTAGAGACAATGAGCAGTTCTTC. Its translation is CASSASRDNEQFF.

The CDR3 DNA is TGTGCCAGCAGGTCACAGGGGGTCGGCACAGATACGCAGTATTTT. Its protein is CASRSQGVGTDTQYF. V is TRBV2 and J is TRBJ2-3; TRBD1 matches at 8 bases. The CDR3 totals 15 residues. V shed 6 bases, J shed 1 base, and the junction held 6 bases outside the gene matches. Germline CDR1 reads SNHLY; CDR2 reads FYNNEI.

The gene calls are TRBV3-1 (or the pseudogene TRBV3-2) and TRBJ2-2; maybe TRBD1 (6 bases). CDR1 is LGHDT, CDR2 YNNKEL, per germline (reference sequence). This CDR3 comprises 15 residues. Trimming removed 5 bases at V and 3 bases at J, with 13 bases between. The CDR3 nucleotides read TGTGCCAGCAGCGATTTCAGGGGTTACACCGGGGAGCTGTTTTTT. Protein product: CASSDFRGYTGELFF.

This clone was observed a few times. The V and J genes are TRBV11-2 and TRBJ2-7; D remains unclear. Per germline, CDR1 SGHAT and CDR2 FQNNGV. The V and J ends lost 0 bases and 5 bases respectively, with 5 bases between them. CDR3 length: 12 amino acids. CDR3 loop: CASSLDSNEQYF. The CDR3 bases are TGTGCCAGCAGCTTAGACAGTAACGAGCAGTACTTC. Together with reference TRBV11-2 and TRBJ2-7, the CDR3 gives the full variable domain: EAGVAQSPRYKIIEKRQSVAFWCNPISGHATLYWYQQILGQGPKLLIQFQNNGVVDDSQLPKDRFSAERLKGVDSTLKIQPAKLEDSAVYLCASSLDSNEQYFGPGTRLTVT.

The chain has TRBV5-6 and TRBJ2-1, with TRBD2 matching 10 bases. Germline-derived CDR1 and CDR2 are SGHDT and YYEEEE. V lost 4 bases to trimming and J lost 3 bases; unmatched junction nucleotides: 4. This CDR3 is 15 amino acids long. The CDR3 sequence is CASSGLADHYNEQFF. The CDR3, as DNA: TGTGCCAGCAGCGGACTAGCGGACCACTACAATGAGCAGTTCTTC.

This clone occurred once. The chain combines TRBV4-1 with TRBJ1-1; tentatively, D is TRBD1 (5 bases). Germline V CDR1 and CDR2: MGHRA, YSYEKL. The length of the CDR3 is 13 residues. V was clipped by 8 bases and J by 1 base, with 11 bases between them. The CDR3 DNA follows: TGCGCCAGCTCAGGGTCATGGAACACTGAAGCTTTCTTT. Amino acids: CASSGSWNTEAFF.

The chain uses TRBV3-1 (or the pseudogene TRBV3-2) and TRBJ1-6, with D unclear. Looked up from germline, CDR1 is LGHDT and CDR2 is YNNKEL (reference sequence). V gave up 4 bases and J gave up 10 bases, with 26 bases separating them. This CDR3 comprises 18 residues. The CDR3 DNA sequence: TGTGCCAGCAGCCCCCCCTTCGGAGACCTGATGGGAGGGTCACCCCTCCACTTT. Its translation is CASSPPFGDLMGGSPLHF.

This clone appeared once. V gene TRBV7-9 combines with J gene TRBJ2-6, with D possibly being TRBD2 (5 bases). The CDR3 has 16 amino acids. The germline CDR1 and CDR2 sequences are SEHNR and FQNEAQ (reference sequence). V was cut by 10 bases and J by 0 bases, with 16 bases left in between. DNA for the CDR3: TGTGCCAATCCACGGCTGGGAGACTCTGGGGCCAACGTCCTGACTTTC. This sequence encodes CANPRLGDSGANVLTF. Complete variable domain (other parts from reference TRBV7-9 and TRBJ2-6): DTGVSQNPRHKITKRGQNVTFRCDPISEHNRLYWYRQTLGQGPEFLTYFQNEAQLEKSRLLSDRFSAERPKGSFSTLEIQRTEQGDSAMYLCANPRLGDSGANVLTFGAGSRLTVL.

J is TRBJ1-3 and V is TRBV9, with D hard to call. Per the germline V gene, CDR1 is SGDLS and CDR2 is YYNGEE. With 4 bases removed from V and 0 bases from J, the gap between germline ends came to 11 bases. The CDR3 covers 15 residues. The CDR3 is CASSPQASSGNTIYF. The CDR3 DNA reads TGTGCCAGCAGCCCTCAAGCGAGCTCTGGAAACACCATATATTTT. The complete variable domain, with remaining parts taken from reference TRBV9 and TRBJ1-3, reads DSGVTQTPKHLITATGQRVTLRCSPRSGDLSVYWYQQSLDQGLQFLIQYYNGEERAKGNILERFSAQQFPDLHSELNLSSLELGDSALYFCASSPQASSGNTIYFGEGSWLTVV.

The chain uses TRBV7-2 and TRBJ2-1; 9 bases line up with TRBD2. CDR1 SGHTA and CDR2 FQGNSA come from the germline V gene. The CDR3 loop spans 15 amino acids. J gave up 7 bases and V 1 base, and 5 bases lay outside the gene matches. In nucleotides, the CDR3 is TGTGCCAGCAGCTTAGTAGCGGGAGTTGGAAATGAGCAGTTCTTC. This codes for CASSLVAGVGNEQFF. Complete variable domain (other parts from reference TRBV7-2 and TRBJ2-1): GAGVSQSPSNKVTEKGKDVELRCDPISGHTALYWYRQSLGQGLEFLIYFQGNSAPDKSGLPSDRFSAERTGGSVSTLTIQRTQQEDSAVYLCASSLVAGVGNEQFFGPGTRLTVL.

This clone was seen a few times. V and J are TRBV29-1 and TRBJ1-1; 7 bases align to TRBD1. Germline lookup yields CDR1 SQVTM and CDR2 ANQGSEA. Losses at the gene ends were 6 bases for V and 4 bases for J; bases not matched to a gene: 5. The CDR3 loop spans 12 amino acids. The DNA for the CDR3 is TGCAGCGTCCACTCAGGGGGCACTGAAGCTTTCTTT. Its protein is CSVHSGGTEAFF.

This clone was observed once. V and J are TRBV11-2 and TRBJ2-7, with a possible D match to TRBD1 (5 bases). Deletions cut 5 bases from V and 7 bases from J, with 21 bases between. The germline V gene encodes CDR1 SGHAT and CDR2 FQNNGV. The CDR3 extends over 15 amino acids. DNA of the CDR3: TGTGCCAGCAGCCGTTTGACTGGCGCTCAGGGTGAGCAGTACTTC. Amino acids: CASSRLTGAQGEQYF.

The CDR3 spells CASSVVVTTGELFF. The CDR3 DNA sequence: TGTGCCAGCAGCGTAGTGGTTACAACCGGGGAGCTGTTTTTT. The chain couples TRBV9 to TRBJ2-2, with D unresolved. The CDR3 runs 14 residues. Germline CDR1 SGDLS, CDR2 YYNGEE. V lost 0 bases and J lost 5, with 8 bases in between.

This clone showed up just once. This chain connects TRBV6-5 to TRBJ1-6; D gene uncertain. Germline-derived CDR1 and CDR2 are MNHEY and SVGAGI. Trimming pared 5 bases from V and 7 bases from J, leaving 9 bases between. This CDR3 comprises 13 residues. This CDR3 is CASSLGPNSPLHF. The DNA of the CDR3 is TGTGCCAGCAGTCTGGGCCCAAATTCACCCCTCCACTTT.

The J gene is TRBJ2-7, the V gene TRBV5-6; 9 bases line up with TRBD2. Losses at the gene ends were 0 bases for V and 2 bases for J; bases not matched to a gene: 3. The CDR3 has 15 amino acids. CDR1 is SGHDT, CDR2 YYEEEE, per germline. Here the CDR3 reads CASSLVAGVPYEQYF. CDR3 DNA: TGTGCCAGCAGCTTGGTAGCGGGGGTCCCCTACGAGCAGTACTTC.

In this sample, this clone turned up once. The chain links TRBV6-5 to TRBJ2-3; no clear D. The CDR3 spans 13 residues. Trimming cost V 8 bases and J 4 bases, with 13 bases left between them. Germline CDR1 and CDR2: MNHEY and SVGAGI. The CDR3 protein is CASHAGYPDTQYF. The CDR3 DNA reads as TGTGCCAGCCATGCCGGATACCCAGATACGCAGTATTTT.

The chain uses TRBV18 and TRBJ2-1, with 7 nucleotides matching TRBD2. Germline values: CDR1 KGHSH, CDR2 LQKENI. The trim removed 9 bases at V and 6 bases at J, leaving 14 bases unmatched. The CDR3 is 15 amino acids. The CDR3 nucleotides are TGTGCCAGTCGACAGAGGTGGGAGGGCGGCAATGAGCAGTTCTTC. It yields the protein CASRQRWEGGNEQFF. Drawing the rest from reference TRBV18 and TRBJ2-1, the complete variable domain is NAGVMQNPRHLVRRRGQEARLRCSPMKGHSHVYWYRQLPEEGLKFMVYLQKENIIDESGMPKERFSAEFPKEGPSILRIQQVVRGDSAAYFCASRQRWEGGNEQFFGPGTRLTVL.

The rearrangement uses TRBV5-1 and TRBJ2-1; D is uncertain. The V gene lost 6 bases and the J gene lost 8 bases, with 9 bases spanning the gap. Germline V CDR1 and CDR2: SGHRS, YFSETQ. This CDR3 has 11 amino acids. CDR3 residues: CASNIAYEQFF. The CDR3 DNA follows: TGCGCCAGCAATATAGCCTATGAGCAGTTCTTC.

This clone was recorded a few times. V usage is TRBV27 and J usage is TRBJ2-7; no reliable D call. The V end lost 4 bases, the J end lost 0 bases, and 10 bases lay between the germline ends. Germline-derived CDR1 and CDR2 are MNHEY and SMNVEV (reference sequence). The CDR3 sequence is 14 residues long. The CDR3 nucleotides read TGTGCCAGCAGTTCAACTTGGGGCTCCTACGAGCAGTACTTC. This gives the protein CASSSTWGSYEQYF.